The 19 T cell receptor beta chains below all came from one sample that was sequenced in a study of CD8+CD57+ T cells in acquired aplastic anemia. Using genomic DNA as the template, TCR beta VDJ and CDR3 profiling was carried out. TCRdb re-called the reads through MiXCR, storing one row per CDR3 protein. The sample records about 160,000 distinct CDR3 sequences, around 40% being singletons. The specimen sequenced was sorted CD4+, CD8+, or CD8+CD57+ T cells (not recorded which) from PBMCs. These receptor sequences come from a human donor in good health.

A note on this clonotype: Since a much larger clone is just one base distant, this may be a read error. The gene calls are TRBV4-3 and TRBJ2-2; D call uncertain. The CDR3 totals 14 residues. CDR1 and CDR2 (germline): LGHNA, YSLEER. V was shortened by 2 bases and J by 6 bases, with 10 bases between the two germline ends. In nucleotides, the CDR3 is TGCGCCAGCAGCCAACAGGTAACCCCCGGGGAGCTGTTTTTT. Encoded protein: CASSQQVTPGELFF.

This clonotype was counted many times. The chain recombines TRBV30 with TRBJ2-5; maybe TRBD1 (6 bases). Germline CDR1 GTSNPN, CDR2 SVGIG (reference sequence). Trimming stripped 5 bases from V and 2 bases from J, with 12 bases between. CDR3 length equals 13 residues. The CDR3 loop is CAWGQGKQETQYF. Here the CDR3 DNA reads TGTGCCTGGGGCCAGGGGAAGCAAGAGACCCAGTACTTC. Supplemented by reference TRBV30 and TRBJ2-5, the full variable domain reads SQTIHQWPATLVQPVGSPLSLECTVEGTSNPNLYWYRQAAGRGLQLLFYSVGIGQISSEVPQNLSASRPQDRQFILSSKKLLLSDSGFYLCAWGQGKQETQYFGPGTRLLVL.

Many counts were recorded for this clonotype. This sequence joins TRBV6-7 and TRBJ1-1; possible D gene TRBD1, 5 bases. TRBV6-7 is annotated as an ORF whose role is uncertain. V was shortened by 5 bases and J by 2 bases, with 9 bases between the two germline ends. The CDR3 is 13 residues long. CDR3 in amino acids: CASSGHKNTEAFF. The DNA of the CDR3 is TGTGCCAGCAGTGGACATAAAAACACTGAAGCTTTCTTT.

The chain carries TRBV2 and TRBJ2-7; perhaps TRBD2 as D (7 bases). Per germline, CDR1 SNHLY and CDR2 FYNNEI. V lost 8 bases to trimming and J lost 6 bases, with 11 bases between them. The CDR3 has 11 amino acids. The CDR3, as DNA: TGTGCCAGCCTTAGGGGGGGCGAGCAGTACTTC. Amino acids: CASLRGGEQYF.

The count of this clonotype is one. The gene calls are TRBV25-1 and TRBJ1-2; possible D gene TRBD1, 6 bases. CDR1 is MGHDK and CDR2 is SYGVNS in the germline V gene. The CDR3 is 15 amino acids. Trimming removed 6 bases at V and 6 bases at J, with 20 bases between. This chain's CDR3 is CASSSLGGRKDGYTF. The DNA for the CDR3 is TGTGCCAGCAGCTCATTGGGGGGGCGAAAAGATGGCTACACCTTC.

The chain couples TRBV2 to TRBJ2-7, with D unresolved. This CDR3 spans 13 amino acids. Trimming stripped 4 bases from V and 2 bases from J, with 9 bases between. Per germline, CDR1 SNHLY and CDR2 FYNNEI. The CDR3 nucleotides read TGTGCCAGCAGTGCTACACCCACCTACGAGCAGTACTTC. Protein sequence: CASSATPTYEQYF.

To note about this clonotype: This may be a read error: a much more frequent sequence differs by one nucleotide. The chain couples TRBV9 to TRBJ2-1; 7 bases align to TRBD2. The CDR3 runs 15 residues. CDR1 is SGDLS and CDR2 is YYNGEE in the germline V gene. CDR3 DNA: TGTGCCAGCAGCGTAGCTTCGGGGGGTTGGAATGTGCAGTTCTTC. Its translation is CASSVASGGWNVQFF.

The V call is TRBV28, the J call TRBJ1-2; possible D gene TRBD1, 6 bases. V was pared by 5 bases and J by 4 bases, with 8 bases between. Germline V gives CDR1 MDHEN, CDR2 SYDVKM. The CDR3 extends over 12 amino acids. The CDR3 spells CASSEGGYGYTF. The CDR3 DNA reads TGTGCCAGCAGTGAGGGGGGCTATGGCTACACCTTC.

The genes are TRBV6-5 and TRBJ1-3, with a tentative D call TRBD1 (5 bases). The germline V gene has CDR1 MNHEY and CDR2 SVGAGI. CDR3 length: 16 residues. V lost 7 bases and J 3 bases, leaving 19 bases between the germline ends. In DNA form, the CDR3 reads TGTGCCAGCACCTACTCAGGGACGGCAGATGGAAACACCATATATTTT. Its protein product is CASTYSGTADGNTIYF.

This clonotype was counted many times. One end of the junction varies from germline; a read error may be responsible. The V call is TRBV25-1, the J call TRBJ2-7, with 9 positions matching TRBD1. Germline loops: CDR1 MGHDK, CDR2 SYGVNS. This CDR3 is 12 amino acids long. The CDR3 spells CASSDRGYEQYF. The CDR3 DNA sequence: TGCGCCAGCAGTGACAGGGGGTACGAGCAGTACTTC.

This clonotype was detected a few times. The chain recombines TRBV2 with TRBJ2-7; D possibly uses TRBD1 or TRBD2 (6 bases each). This CDR3 spans 19 amino acids. Germline CDR1 reads SNHLY; CDR2 reads FYNNEI. The V end was cut by 8 bases, the J end by 1 base, with 30 bases between. The CDR3 region is CASSPLGQLTSLSSYEQYF. The CDR3 DNA reads as TGTGCCAGCTCACCTCTTGGACAGTTGACTAGTCTGAGTTCCTACGAGCAGTACTTC.

The chain combines TRBV25-1 with TRBJ1-4; TRBD1 agrees at 10 bases. The CDR3 runs to 15 residues. The V gene's germline CDR1 is MGHDK and CDR2 SYGVNS. V was pared by 2 bases and J by 8 bases, with 5 bases of the junction left unmatched. CDR3 loop: CASSEPGTGVEKLFF. DNA for the CDR3: TGTGCCAGCAGTGAACCCGGGACAGGGGTGGAAAAACTGTTTTTT.

This clonotype appeared a single time. V gene TRBV24-1 combines with J gene TRBJ2-3; the match to TRBD2 covers 10 bases. The J segment lost 4 bases and the V segment lost 4 bases, leaving 4 bases of the junction unmatched. This CDR3 has 15 amino acids. The germline V gene has CDR1 KGHDR and CDR2 SFDVKD. The CDR3, as DNA: TGTGCCACCAGTGACAGAGGACTAGCGGCAGATACGCAGTATTTT. This sequence encodes CATSDRGLAADTQYF.

V gene TRBV7-8 combines with J gene TRBJ1-2, with a tentative D call TRBD1 (6 bases). CDR1 SGHVS and CDR2 FQNEAQ come from the germline V gene. V was shortened by 3 bases and J by 4 bases, with 15 bases between the two germline ends. This CDR3 is 15 amino acids long. CDR3 residues: CASSLGRGTTYGYTF. DNA of the CDR3: TGTGCCAGCAGCTTGGGCAGGGGAACAACCTATGGCTACACCTTC.

This clonotype has just one count. The chain combines TRBV5-4 with TRBJ2-2; D is undetermined. The length of the CDR3 is 15 residues. Trimming cost V 0 bases and J 7 bases, with 13 bases left between them. CDR1 is SGHNT and CDR2 is YYREEE in the germline V gene (reference sequence). CDR3 in DNA: TGTGCCAGCAGCTTGGGGTCCCTGGCAAGCGGGGAGCTGTTTTTT. It is translated as CASSLGSLASGELFF. The full variable domain, its missing parts supplied by reference TRBV5-4 and TRBJ2-2, is ETGVTQSPTHLIKTRGQQVTLRCSSQSGHNTVSWYQQALGQGPQFIFQYYREEENGRGNFPPRFSGLQFPNYSSELNVNALELDDSALYLCASSLGSLASGELFFGEGSRLTVL.

J is TRBJ2-7 and V is TRBV12-3 or TRBV12-4; TRBD1 is a possible D gene (7 bases). The CDR3 runs to 19 residues. V was trimmed by 6 bases and J by 0 bases, leaving 27 bases between them. The CDR3 reads CASRGNQGGLDLDSYEQYF. CDR3 nucleotide sequence: TGTGCCAGCAGAGGGAACCAGGGGGGCCTGGACCTTGACTCCTACGAGCAGTACTTC.

This clonotype was detected many times. The chain combines TRBV20-1 with TRBJ1-6; D remains unclear. Germline assignment: CDR1 DFQATT and CDR2 SNEGSKA (reference sequence). V was shortened by 5 bases and J by 9 bases, with 14 bases between the two germline ends. CDR3 size: 13 residues. As DNA, the CDR3 is TGCAGTGCTCCGGCACAGCGGGGTTCACCCCTCCACTTT. Its translation is CSAPAQRGSPLHF.

The chain uses TRBV4-1 and TRBJ2-3, with TRBD1 matching 8 bases. The CDR3 consists of 15 residues. The J segment lost 6 bases and the V segment lost 0 bases, leaving 5 bases of the junction unmatched. The germline gives CDR1 MGHRA, CDR2 YSYEKL. CDR3 amino acids: CASSQEAGGIDTQYF. CDR3 DNA sequence: TGCGCCAGCAGCCAAGAGGCAGGGGGCATCGATACGCAGTATTTT.

This clonotype was observed at least ten times. The rearrangement uses TRBV10-3 and TRBJ2-3; TRBD2 agrees at 7 bases. Germline V gene data show CDR1 as ENHRY and CDR2 as SYGVKD. This CDR3 is 17 amino acids long. Trimming cost V 2 bases and J 0 bases; bases outside gene matches: 8. The CDR3 region has the DNA TGTGCCATCAGTGAGCCTAGCGGTATTCTTAGCACAGATACGCAGTATTTT. Its protein is CAISEPSGILSTDTQYF.